This is a list of T cell receptor beta chains from one sample in a study of long-term antiretroviral therapy in people with HIV. Assay used: immunoSEQ multiplex PCR; TCRdb lists only in-frame clones, some missing. The sample lists some 21,000 clones, approximately 82% occurring once. The starting material was unsorted PBMCs, obtained at the start of antiretroviral therapy. All receptors come from a man aged 50 to 59 with HIV. The CDR3 runs from the conserved cysteine through the conserved F or W. A D gene is named only where the DNA matches it firmly. Clone size is shown for a subset of rows, as once, few, many or a class of expanded clone.

J | size | D | V | DNA | CDR3
TRBJ1-5 | NA | NA | TRBV4-3 | TGCGCCAGCAGCCAAGAACAGGGCGGTCAGCCCCAGCATTTT | CASSQEQGGQPQHF
TRBJ1-1 | once | NA | TRBV4-1 | TGCGCCAGCAGCCAATCCGAATTGGGGCTTCGAAACACTGAAGCTTTCTTT | CASSQSELGLRNTEAFF
TRBJ1-1 | medium-sized | NA | TRBV6-1 | TGTGCCAGCAGTCTTAACACAGGTGAAGCTTTCTTT | CASSLNTGEAFF
TRBJ1-5 | NA | NA | TRBV9 | TGTGCCAGCAGCGTAGATCTCGATAGAAATCAGCCCCAGCATTTT | CASSVDLDRNQPQHF
TRBJ1-4 | NA | TRBD1 | TRBV7-9 | TGTGCCAGCAGCTTAGTCGGACAGGGGGCGGCTAATGAAAAACTGTTTTTT | CASSLVGQGAANEKLFF
TRBJ2-6 | NA | TRBD2 | TRBV7-3 | TGTGCCAGCAGCCCCGTACTAGCGGGGGTCTCTGGGGCCAACGTCCTGACTTTC | CASSPVLAGVSGANVLTF
TRBJ2-5 | NA | NA | TRBV4-1 | TGCGCCAGCAGCCAGAATACAGGGATCGAGACCCAGTACTTC | CASSQNTGIETQYF
TRBJ2-3 | NA | TRBD2 | TRBV6-5 | TGTGCCAGCAGTTACTCGGCGGGAGGAACAGATACGCAGTATTTT | CASSYSAGGTDTQYF
TRBJ2-3 | NA | TRBD2 | TRBV7-9 | TGTGCCAGCAGCTTAAGGGGCGGACTAGCGGTTCGCACAGATACGCAGTATTTT | CASSLRGGLAVRTDTQYF
TRBJ2-2 | NA | TRBD1 | TRBV18 | TGTGCCAGCTCCCAGCAGGGGGAGCCCGGGGAGCTGTTTTTT | CASSQQGEPGELFF
TRBJ2-3 | NA | TRBD1 | TRBV6-4 | TGTGCCAGCAGTGACACGGACAGGGGTAGCACAGATACGCAGTATTTT | CASSDTDRGSTDTQYF
TRBJ2-3 | once | NA | TRBV14 | TGTGCCAGCAGCCCCACATCCACAGGAGCTAGCACAGATACGCAGTATTTT | CASSPTSTGASTDTQYF
TRBJ2-7 | NA | NA | TRBV28 | TGTGCCAGCAGTTTGCCGGGGCAGGGGACCCCCTACGAGCAGTACTTC | CASSLPGQGTPYEQYF
TRBJ1-1 | NA | NA | TRBV7-2 | TGTGCCAGCAGCTTTAATCCGGGCACTGAAGCTTTCTTT | CASSFNPGTEAFF
TRBJ2-7 | NA | TRBD2 | TRBV11-3 | TGTGCCAGCAGCTTAGGGCTAGCGGGAGGGCGCTCCGAGCAGTACTTC | CASSLGLAGGRSEQYF
TRBJ2-1 | NA | TRBD1 | TRBV5-1 | TGCGCCAGCAGCTTGGCCTACGGACAGGTTGATGAGCAGTTCTTC | CASSLAYGQVDEQFF
TRBJ1-2 | NA | NA | TRBV6-5 | TGTGCCAGCAGTTACTCGAGAATCCGGACCGTAAATGGCTACACCTTC | CASSYSRIRTVNGYTF
TRBJ1-2 | NA | NA | TRBV27 | TGTGCCAGCAGTTTATCCGGGGTCGGCTATGGCTACACCTTC | CASSLSGVGYGYTF
TRBJ1-3 | few | NA | TRBV10-3 | TGTGCCATCAGTGAATACGGAGACTCTGGAAACACCATATATTTT | CAISEYGDSGNTIYF
TRBJ1-2 | NA | NA | TRBV18 | TGTGCCAGCTCACCCCTGCTGGAGGACGGGACCTATGGCTACACCTTC | CASSPLLEDGTYGYTF
TRBJ2-5 | NA | TRBD1 | TRBV4-1 | TGCGCCAGCAGCCAGGGACAGGGTTACCAAGAGACCCAGTACTTC | CASSQGQGYQETQYF
TRBJ1-3 | NA | NA | TRBV6-1 | TGTGCCAGCAGTCTGACTTACTCTGGAAACACCATATATTTT | CASSLTYSGNTIYF
TRBJ2-2 | NA | TRBD2 | TRBV11-2 | TGTGCCAGCAGCTTTATACGGACTAGCTCTGAATCCGGGGAGCTGTTTTTT | CASSFIRTSSESGELFF
TRBJ1-2 | NA | NA | TRBV28 | TGTGCCAGTTTACAGAGCAACTATGGCTACACCTTC | CASLQSNYGYTF
TRBJ2-7 | NA | NA | TRBV4-3 | TGCGCCAGCAGCCCCGGCCCCGCCTCCTACGAGCAGTACTTC | CASSPGPASYEQYF
TRBJ2-2 | NA | NA | TRBV5-4 | TGTGCCGGATCAGGGTCGGGCACCGGGGAGCTGTTTTTT | CAGSGSGTGELFF
TRBJ2-7 | few | NA | TRBV7-6 | TGTGCCAGCAGCTCGCTAGGCTACGAGCAGTACTTC | CASSSLGYEQYF
TRBJ1-2 | NA | NA | TRBV5-1 | TGCGCCAGCAGCGGCAGGGGAGGTAACTATGGCTACACCTTC | CASSGRGGNYGYTF
TRBJ2-1 | NA | TRBD2 | TRBV19 | TGTGCCAGTAGAGACTTGCTAGGACTAGCGGGAGTAGGCAATGAGCAGTTCTTC | CASRDLLGLAGVGNEQFF
TRBJ1-2 | NA | NA | TRBV27 | TGTGCCAGCAGTTTAGTGACAGGACCTTTTAACTATGGCTACACCTTC | CASSLVTGPFNYGYTF
TRBJ1-5 | NA | NA | TRBV7-9 | TGTGCCAGCAGCGGAACAGGGAATCAGCCCCAGCATTTT | CASSGTGNQPQHF
TRBJ2-1 | NA | NA | TRBV30 | TGTGCCTGGGAGAAATTGGATGAGCAGTTCTTC | CAWEKLDEQFF
TRBJ1-6 | NA | NA | TRBV5-1 | TGCGCCAGCAGCCCCCGACAGGAAAGTTCACCCCTCCACTTT | CASSPRQESSPLHF
TRBJ2-7 | once | NA | TRBV4-3 | TGCGCCAGCAGCCAAGATCGATACAGGGCTACAAGCTCCTACGAGCAGTACTTC | CASSQDRYRATSSYEQYF
TRBJ1-2 | NA | NA | TRBV6-4 | TGTGCCAGCAGTGACGGGGGGCTTGGCTACACCTTC | CASSDGGLGYTF
TRBJ2-1 | once | NA | TRBV4-1 | TGCGCCAGCAGCCAAGATAGCGGTAGCGGATACAATGAGCAGTTCTTC | CASSQDSGSGYNEQFF
TRBJ2-7 | once | TRBD1 | TRBV29-1 | TGCAGCGTAGAAACGGGACAGGCCCGGGGAGAGCAGTACTTC | CSVETGQARGEQYF
TRBJ2-7 | NA | TRBD1 | TRBV5-8 | TGTGCCAGCAGCAAGGGACAGGCCTACGAGCAGTACTTC | CASSKGQAYEQYF
TRBJ2-5 | NA | TRBD1 | TRBV11-3 | TGTGCCAGCAGCTTAGGGGGACAGGGTGTCCAGTACTTC | CASSLGGQGVQYF
TRBJ2-3 | NA | NA | TRBV9 | TGTGCCAGCAGCGTACTGGAACCCACAGATACGCAGTATTTT | CASSVLEPTDTQYF
TRBJ1-3 | NA | NA | TRBV27 | TGTGCCAGCAGTTTATCCCCGACTGATTCTGGAAACACCATATATTTT | CASSLSPTDSGNTIYF
TRBJ2-1 | NA | NA | TRBV14 | TGTGCCAGCAGTCAAGTAAGTGAGCAGTTCTTC | CASSQVSEQFF
TRBJ1-3 | NA | NA | TRBV7-2 | TGTGCCAGCAGCTTAGACAGCTCTGGAAACACCATATATTTT | CASSLDSSGNTIYF
TRBJ2-7 | NA | NA | TRBV4-1 | TGCGCCAGCAGCCAAGTAGGGGACGAGCAGTACTTC | CASSQVGDEQYF
TRBJ2-3 | NA | NA | TRBV9 | TGTGCCAGCAGCGTATCAGACAGGTATACGCAGTATTTT | CASSVSDRYTQYF
TRBJ1-4 | once | NA | TRBV7-9 | TGTGCCAGCAGCCCTCAGGCGGGGAGGGTGAATGAAAAACTGTTTTTT | CASSPQAGRVNEKLFF
TRBJ2-1 | once | NA | TRBV6-6 | TGTGCCAGCAACGGGATAGGGTCCTACAATGAGCAGTTCTTC | CASNGIGSYNEQFF
TRBJ2-7 | NA | NA | TRBV21-1 | TGTGCCAGCAGCAAACCTTTGCTGGCCGGAGAGAGACCAACCTCCTACGAGCAGTACTTC | CASSKPLLAGERPTSYEQYF
TRBJ2-5 | NA | TRBD1 | TRBV7-8 | TGTGCCAGCAGCCGAATGACAGGGGGCAATCAAGAGACCCAGTACTTC | CASSRMTGGNQETQYF
TRBJ1-1 | NA | NA | TRBV7-2 | TGTGCCAGCAGCGCAGAGGGCCTCAACACTGAAGCTTTCTTT | CASSAEGLNTEAFF
TRBJ1-5 | NA | NA | TRBV19 | TGTGCCAGTAGTATAGATGTGGGACCCCGGAGGCTGCCCCAGCATTTT | CASSIDVGPRRLPQHF
TRBJ1-5 | once | NA | TRBV28 | TGTGCCAGCAGTTCCAACAGCGTCAACGCGCCCAATCAGCCCCAGCATTTT | CASSSNSVNAPNQPQHF
TRBJ1-2 | NA | TRBD1 | TRBV4-1 | TGCGCCAGCAGCCAAGAGGACAGGGGTGGCTACACCTTC | CASSQEDRGGYTF
TRBJ1-1 | NA | TRBD1 | TRBV28 | TGTGCCAGCGCGCCAGGGGGCAAGAACACTGAAGCTTTCTTT | CASAPGGKNTEAFF
TRBJ1-5 | NA | NA | TRBV28 | TGTGCCAGCAGTTTATATACGGCCGCCGGCAATCAGCCCCAGCATTTT | CASSLYTAAGNQPQHF